Below, one TCR beta chain is given with its context. The antigen is undetermined. V shed 6 bases, J shed 2 bases, and the junction held 4 bases outside the gene matches. The germline CDR1 and CDR2 sequences are SGHDN and FVKESK. CDR3 size: 13 residues. Measured with immunoSEQ multiplex PCR; TCRdb has only the in-frame clones, and not every one. The top ten hold 13% of the sample, which has approximately 200,000 clones, 72% seen once. The sample originates from a study of cytotoxic CD8 clonotypes in ibrutinib-treated CLL. About 2 micrograms of genomic DNA, which was extracted from cryopreserved PBMCs, served as the material used for the TCR beta libraries. Study results and caveats: Samples were collected at differing times from sustained-remission and progressing patients. Researchers report that baseline clonality outpaced age-matched healthy donors and tracked circulating CD8+ T-cell counts.

The material was PBMCs, obtained after 24 months of ibrutinib treatment. The receptor was derived from a human donor with chronic lymphocytic leukemia. The V and J genes are TRBV14 and TRBJ2-7; 7 positions agree with TRBD2. The CDR3 sequence: CASRSTSAYEQYF. CDR3 in DNA: TGTGCCAGCAGGTCCACTAGCGCCTACGAGCAGTACTTC.